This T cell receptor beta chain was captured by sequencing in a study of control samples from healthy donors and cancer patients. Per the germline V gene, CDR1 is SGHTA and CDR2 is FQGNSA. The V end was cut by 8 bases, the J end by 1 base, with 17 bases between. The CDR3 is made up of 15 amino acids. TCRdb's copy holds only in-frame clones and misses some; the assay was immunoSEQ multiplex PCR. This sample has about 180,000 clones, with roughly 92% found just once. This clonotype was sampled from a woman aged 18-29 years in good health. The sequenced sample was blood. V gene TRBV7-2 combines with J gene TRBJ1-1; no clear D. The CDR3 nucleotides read TGTGCCAGCGCGTTTTTAGGAACGAGGAACACTGAAGCTTTCTTT. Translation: CASAFLGTRNTEAFF.